Below are 15 T cell receptor beta chains sequenced from a single sample in a study of control samples from healthy donors and cancer patients. Profiled with immunoSEQ multiplex PCR; TCRdb holds only in-frame clones, not every one. This table has around 130,000 clones, under 90% appearing once. The sequenced material came from PBMCs. These receptors were taken from a man aged 50 to 60 with head and neck cancer.

The chain joins TRBV5-1 to TRBJ1-1; tentatively, D is TRBD1 (5 bases). V was shortened by 4 bases and J by 6 bases, with 22 bases between the two germline ends. The CDR3 consists of 16 residues. The germline V gene has CDR1 SGHRS and CDR2 YFSETQ. The CDR3: CASSPGGGSVRAEAFF. CDR3 in DNA: TGCGCCAGCAGCCCCGGGGGGGGGTCGGTACGCGCTGAAGCTTTCTTT.

V gene TRBV14 combines with J gene TRBJ2-5, with 14 bases that match TRBD2. The CDR3 extends over 17 amino acids. Germline CDR1 SGHDN, CDR2 FVKESK. V dropped 4 bases and J dropped 2; count of bases not matched to a gene: 6. The CDR3 nucleotides are TGTGCCAGCAGCCGACTAGCGGGAGGGCCTTCACAAGAGACCCAGTACTTC. Amino acids: CASSRLAGGPSQETQYF.

The chain joins TRBV28 to TRBJ2-7; D call uncertain. The CDR3 runs to 13 residues. The V end lost 3 bases, the J end lost 3 bases, and 9 bases lay between the germline ends. CDR1 and CDR2 from the germline V gene are MDHEN and SYDVKM. The chain's CDR3 is CASSFAVSYEQYF. The CDR3 DNA reads as TGTGCCAGCAGTTTCGCGGTAAGCTACGAGCAGTACTTC.

The genes are TRBV30 and TRBJ2-3; the D is unclear. The V and J ends lost 0 bases and 2 bases respectively, with 9 bases between them. Germline V CDR1 and CDR2: GTSNPN, SVGIG (reference sequence). This CDR3 spans 14 amino acids. The CDR3 loop is CAWSVLRPTDTQYF. The CDR3 nucleotides are TGTGCCTGGAGTGTACTCCGGCCCACAGATACGCAGTATTTT.

V gene TRBV30 combines with J gene TRBJ1-2; 9 bases agree with TRBD1. V dropped 3 bases and J dropped 4; count of bases not matched to a gene: 3. Germline V gene data show CDR1 as GTSNPN and CDR2 as SVGIG (reference sequence). This CDR3 is 13 amino acids long. CDR3 bases: TGTGCCTGGAGCTCGGGACAGGGCTATGGCTACACCTTC. It yields the protein CAWSSGQGYGYTF.

The genes are TRBV7-9 and TRBJ1-2; TRBD1 matches at 7 bases. J was trimmed by 1 base and V by 4 bases; bases with no gene match: 12. The CDR3 contains 17 residues. Germline V gives CDR1 SEHNR, CDR2 FQNEAQ (reference sequence). The CDR3 sequence is CASSSFTPDRYNYGYTF. CDR3 bases: TGTGCCAGCAGCTCTTTTACCCCGGACAGGTATAACTATGGCTACACCTTC.

The V gene is TRBV6-5, the J gene TRBJ1-5; 9 bases align to TRBD1. CDR1 is MNHEY and CDR2 is SVGAGI in the germline V gene. This CDR3 spans 15 amino acids. Unmatched junction bases numbered 10, after V lost 7 bases and J lost 6 bases. CDR3 in amino acids: CASMFDRGFSQPQHF. CDR3 sequence (DNA): TGTGCCAGCATGTTTGACAGGGGGTTTAGTCAGCCCCAGCATTTT.

V usage is TRBV7-9 and J usage is TRBJ2-1; 12 nucleotides agree with TRBD2. The CDR3 length is 17 residues. J lost 8 bases, V lost 5 bases, and 13 bases had no gene match. CDR1 and CDR2 from the germline V gene are SEHNR and FQNEAQ (reference sequence). The CDR3 DNA reads TGTGCCAGCAGCGGACTAGCGGGACTTCCTACAATCGATGAGCAGTTCTTC. Its protein product is CASSGLAGLPTIDEQFF.

The rearrangement joins TRBV5-1 to TRBJ1-1; no clear D. The CDR3 is made up of 12 amino acids. Trimming took off 1 base at V and 7 bases at J, with 8 bases between the two ends. CDR1 SGHRS and CDR2 YFSETQ come from the germline V gene. CDR3 region: CASSLITGEAFF. In DNA, the CDR3 is TGCGCCAGCAGCTTGATTACGGGTGAAGCTTTCTTT.

The chain carries TRBV5-1 and TRBJ2-1; D may be TRBD1 (5 bases). The CDR3 consists of 15 residues. CDR1 and CDR2 (germline): SGHRS, YFSETQ. With 0 bases removed from V and 7 bases from J, the gap between germline ends came to 14 bases. Here the CDR3 reads CASSLGSGMGNEQFF. CDR3 nucleotides: TGCGCCAGCAGCTTGGGGTCAGGGATGGGTAATGAGCAGTTCTTC.

The V call is TRBV7-2, the J call TRBJ2-1; TRBD1 might be the D (6 bases). CDR1 is SGHTA and CDR2 is FQGNSA in the germline V gene. Trimming stripped 6 bases from V and 3 bases from J, with 18 bases between. The CDR3 extends over 16 amino acids. The CDR3 sequence: CASSLRGQPNYNEQFF. DNA of the CDR3: TGTGCCAGCAGTCTCAGGGGCCAGCCTAACTACAATGAGCAGTTCTTC.

J is TRBJ2-3 and V is TRBV28, with a possible D match to TRBD1 (6 bases). The CDR3 extends over 17 amino acids. V lost 5 bases and J 1 base, leaving 19 bases between the germline ends. CDR1 is MDHEN and CDR2 is SYDVKM in the germline V gene. The CDR3 DNA is TGTGCCAGCAGTCTTTTGAGGGGGATGATGGGCACAGATACGCAGTATTTT. This gives the protein CASSLLRGMMGTDTQYF.

The J gene is TRBJ2-1, the V gene TRBV7-2; possibly TRBD1 for D (5 bases). V was clipped by 2 bases and J by 8 bases, with 10 bases between them. There are 13 residues in the CDR3. Per the germline V gene, CDR1 is SGHTA and CDR2 is FQGNSA. The CDR3 here is CASSLTFRDEQFF. The CDR3 bases are TGTGCCAGCAGCTTAACCTTCAGGGATGAGCAGTTCTTC.

This clone showed up just once. The V and J genes are TRBV7-3 and TRBJ2-1; 11 positions agree with TRBD1. Germline V gene data show CDR1 as SGHTA and CDR2 as FQGTGA. With V trimmed by 4 bases and J by 9 bases, 5 bases remained unmatched. The CDR3 length is 14 residues. The CDR3 sequence is CASSWGQGEGEQFF. The CDR3 region has the DNA TGTGCCAGCAGCTGGGGACAGGGGGAGGGTGAGCAGTTCTTC.

The V gene is TRBV7-2, the J gene TRBJ2-2; 9 nucleotides match TRBD2. V lost 6 bases to trimming and J lost 4 bases; unmatched junction nucleotides: 6. The CDR3 extends over 15 amino acids. Germline CDR1 and CDR2: SGHTA and FQGNSA. The CDR3: CASSSSAGGTGELFF. CDR3 coding DNA: TGTGCCAGCAGTTCATCAGCGGGAGGCACCGGGGAGCTGTTTTTT. The complete variable domain, with remaining parts taken from reference TRBV7-2 and TRBJ2-2, reads GAGVSQSPSNKVTEKGKDVELRCDPISGHTALYWYRQSLGQGLEFLIYFQGNSAPDKSGLPSDRFSAERTGGSVSTLTIQRTQQEDSAVYLCASSSSAGGTGELFFGEGSRLTVL.